This TCR beta chain originates from a study of naive and memory T cell subsets. TCR cDNA received a 3' ligated oligonucleotide that carried a UMI. Whole-blood samples were under 3 ml of peripheral blood from healthy adult volunteers. Reverse transcription used DNase-treated unsorted total RNA, aiming for about 1 to 1000 ng. This clonotype was recorded at least ten times. Antigen: not known. Study results and limitations: This RNA-based method may be sensitive to activation-related transcript changes.

Ligated cDNA underwent four rounds of PCR with nested alpha and beta constant region primers and SP2. For blood and skin samples, reverse transcription used TCR alpha and beta constant primers. Via MiXCR, TCRdb re-called the 5' RACE reads, giving one row per CDR3 protein. The sample includes about 62,000 distinct CDR3 sequences, 8% seen only once; the top ten take about 19%. V gave up 0 bases and J gave up 0 bases, with 8 bases separating them. This CDR3 is 15 amino acids long. CDR1 is SGHAT, CDR2 FQDESV, per germline (reference sequence). The chain is built from TRBV11-1 and TRBJ1-1; D is unclear. The clonotype originates from a female donor in good health. CDR3 region: CASSLAGSMNTEAFF. CDR3 in DNA: TGTGCCAGCAGCTTAGCCGGGTCCATGAACACTGAAGCTTTCTTT.